Following are 26 T cell receptor beta chains from one sample sequenced in a study of blood T cells in healthy people across ages. Combining a sample-barcoded 5' primer with a J-beta primer mix, a second PCR ran for about 7 to 12 cycles. TCRdb itself ran the 5' RACE reads through MiXCR, one entry per CDR3 protein. The sample lists approximately 670,000 distinct CDR3 sequences, 40% to 50% occurring once. The sequenced material came from blood. The receptor source for this set is an elderly man in good health.

On this clonotype: Being one base from a much bigger clone, this may be a read error. The gene calls are TRBV4-1 and TRBJ2-1; D possibly uses TRBD1 or TRBD2 (6 bases each). CDR1 and CDR2 (germline): MGHRA, YSYEKL. The CDR3 length is 14 residues. V dropped 4 bases and J dropped 10 bases, with 17 bases sitting between them. Here the CDR3 reads CASSLEGGSYEQFF. The CDR3 nucleotides are TGCGCCAGCAGCCTAGAGGGGGGCTCCTACGAGCAGTTCTTC.

The count of this clonotype is one. The chain uses TRBV30 and TRBJ2-3; no clear D gene. The CDR3 covers 16 residues. Germline CDR1 is GTSNPN and CDR2 is SVGIG (reference sequence). V was cut by 0 bases and J by 3 bases, with 16 bases left in between. CDR3 DNA sequence: TGTGCCTGGAGTGTAACAAGAGTTTCGCAAACAGATACGCAGTATTTT. It encodes CAWSVTRVSQTDTQYF.

This clonotype was counted between two and nine times. V is TRBV29-1 and J is TRBJ1-2; a possible D gene is TRBD1 (6 bases). V was cut by 6 bases and J by 7 bases, with 15 bases left in between. The CDR3 has 12 residues. The germline CDR1 and CDR2 sequences are SQVTM and ANQGSEA. CDR3 DNA sequence: TGCAGCGTCTCACAGGGTCGTCTTGGCTACACCTTC. This sequence encodes CSVSQGRLGYTF.

This clonotype appeared a few times. V usage is TRBV2 and J usage is TRBJ2-1, with 10 bases lining up with TRBD2. The CDR3 totals 18 residues. V shed 7 bases, J shed 0 bases, and the junction held 12 bases outside the gene matches. Germline V CDR1 and CDR2: SNHLY, FYNNEI. This chain's CDR3 is CASIRSSGGVSSYNEQFF. The CDR3 bases are TGTGCCAGCATCAGGTCGAGCGGGGGGGTTAGCTCCTACAATGAGCAGTTCTTC.

This chain connects TRBV5-8 to TRBJ2-5, with 10 bases lining up with TRBD2. J was trimmed by 2 bases and V by 6 bases; bases with no gene match: 4. The CDR3 covers 14 residues. The germline V gene has CDR1 SGHTS and CDR2 YDEGEE. The CDR3 coding sequence is TGTGCCAGCACCCCGGGACTAGCGCAAGAGACCCAGTACTTC. Its protein is CASTPGLAQETQYF.

This clonotype showed up many times. The rearrangement joins TRBV30 to TRBJ2-6; no definite D call. V lost 0 bases to trimming and J lost 0 bases, with 6 bases between them. The CDR3 is 15 residues long. Germline-derived CDR1 and CDR2 are GTSNPN and SVGIG (reference sequence). CDR3 DNA sequence: TGTGCCTGGAGTGTACTGGGCTCTGGGGCCAACGTCCTGACTTTC. It yields the protein CAWSVLGSGANVLTF.

This chain connects TRBV20-1 to TRBJ2-3, with D perhaps being TRBD1 or TRBD2 (5 bases each). Germline V gene data show CDR1 as DFQATT and CDR2 as SNEGSKA (reference sequence). Trimming pared 0 bases from V and 0 bases from J, leaving 22 bases between. This CDR3 comprises 19 residues. CDR3 DNA: TGCAGTGCTAGAGATATGAGTGGGCGTCGAGGGGACAGCACAGATACGCAGTATTTT. This translates into CSARDMSGRRGDSTDTQYF.

This clonotype appeared many times. The V call is TRBV24-1, the J call TRBJ2-3; TRBD2 matches at 7 bases. V lost 5 bases and J lost 5; bases outside the gene matches: 6. Germline V lookup: CDR1 KGHDR, CDR2 SFDVKD. This CDR3 region has 14 residues. CDR3: CATSGGGSRDTQYF. Written as DNA, the CDR3 is TGTGCCACCAGTGGGGGCGGGAGTAGAGATACGCAGTATTTT.

The chain has TRBV2 and TRBJ2-1; D is ambiguous. With the DNA end fitting TRBJ2-7 better, the J assignment may be wrong. Per germline, CDR1 SNHLY and CDR2 FYNNEI. This CDR3 contains 15 residues. CDR3 sequence (DNA): TGTGCCAGCAGTGAAATGGCGAGCTCCTACAATGAGCAGTACTTC. Residues: CASSEMASSYNEQYF.

The V and J genes are TRBV21-1 and TRBJ2-7. TRBV21-1 is flagged as a pseudogene. This CDR3 is 15 amino acids long. CDR3: CASSKGPWWPYEQYF. The CDR3 nucleotides are TGTGCCAGCAGCAAAGGGCCATGGTGGCCCTACGAGCAGTACTTC.

The chain links TRBV20-1 to TRBJ2-7, with TRBD2 matching 7 bases. CDR3 size: 15 residues. Per germline, CDR1 DFQATT and CDR2 SNEGSKA (reference sequence). Trimming removed 3 bases from V and 0 bases from J; junction bases left unmatched: 8. The DNA of the CDR3 is TGCAGTGCTAGTAACGGTGCTAGCGGCTCCTACGAGCAGTACTTC. Its protein product is CSASNGASGSYEQYF.

This clonotype appeared a few times. The V gene is TRBV7-2, the J gene TRBJ2-5; D may be TRBD2 (6 bases). The germline V gene has CDR1 SGHTA and CDR2 FQGNSA. The CDR3 extends over 14 amino acids. Trimming shortened V by 7 bases and J by 5 bases, and 17 bases separated the two germline ends. The CDR3 bases are TGTGCCAGCACTCTACAGGCGGGGCGGGAGACCCAGTACTTC. Translation gives CASTLQAGRETQYF.

This clonotype was recorded many times. The J gene is TRBJ2-5, the V gene TRBV20-1, with TRBD1 identical over 9 bases. Germline assignment: CDR1 DFQATT and CDR2 SNEGSKA (reference sequence). This CDR3 has 12 residues. J was trimmed by 4 bases and V by 7 bases; bases with no gene match: 4. The CDR3 region is CSGTTGGETQYF. In DNA form, the CDR3 reads TGCAGTGGAACGACAGGGGGAGAGACCCAGTACTTC.

This clonotype was observed a single time. This chain uses TRBV12-3 or TRBV12-4 with TRBJ2-1; a possible D gene is TRBD1 (5 bases). The CDR3 covers 16 residues. Trimming took 1 base from V and 6 from J, leaving 16 bases between them. Here the CDR3 DNA reads TGTGCCAGCAGTTTAGTGGCCAGGGTAAATGGCAATGAGCAGTTCTTC. Translation: CASSLVARVNGNEQFF.

This clonotype appeared many times. The gene calls are TRBV6-1 and TRBJ2-1, with D unclear. The length of the CDR3 is 12 residues. The germline gives CDR1 MNHNS, CDR2 SASEGT. Trimming pared 5 bases from V and 7 bases from J, leaving 9 bases between. In DNA form, the CDR3 reads TGTGCCAGCAGTCCGCGACTGAATGAGCAGTTCTTC. This encodes CASSPRLNEQFF.

This clonotype was picked up one time. The chain has TRBV6-2 or TRBV6-3 and TRBJ2-1, with a tentative D call TRBD1 (5 bases). This CDR3 is 17 amino acids long. Trimming took 2 bases from V and 4 from J, leaving 18 bases between them. Germline V CDR1 and CDR2: MNHEY, SVGEGT. DNA of the CDR3: TGTGCCAGCAGTTACCGGCAGGGCCTCGTTCCTTACAATGAGCAGTTCTTC. It encodes CASSYRQGLVPYNEQFF.

At least ten counts were recorded for this clonotype. The chain recombines TRBV6-2 or TRBV6-3 with TRBJ2-3; D uncertain. The germline V gene has CDR1 MNHEY and CDR2 SVGEGT. Trimming removed 8 bases at V and 2 bases at J, with 8 bases between. The CDR3 is 12 residues long. The CDR3: CASQYDTDTQYF. Written as DNA, the CDR3 is TGTGCCAGCCAGTACGACACAGATACGCAGTATTTT.

This clonotype has only a few counts. The chain links TRBV28 to TRBJ2-7; unclear D gene. The V end was cut by 7 bases, the J end by 6 bases, with 13 bases between. Germline CDR1 MDHEN, CDR2 SYDVKM. The CDR3 length is 12 residues. The chain's CDR3 is CASTGRVREQYF. The CDR3 region has the DNA TGTGCCAGCACTGGTAGGGTCCGCGAGCAGTACTTC.

This clonotype has only a few counts. The junction and the germline gene differ at one end; a read error may be behind it. J is TRBJ2-6 and V is TRBV7-9, with TRBD1 matching 9 bases. The CDR3 runs to 20 residues. Germline V gives CDR1 SEHNR, CDR2 FQNEAQ (reference sequence). The CDR3 coding sequence is TGTGCCAGTAGCTTATTTGGGACCCCGGGACAGGGTTCTGGGGCCAACGTCCTGACTTTC. Its translation is CASSLFGTPGQGSGANVLTF.

This clonotype was detected only a few times. CDR3 nucleotide sequence: TGTGCCTGGAGCGGGACAGCAGATACGCAGTATTTT. Translated, it gives CAWSGTADTQYF. The rearrangement links TRBV30 to TRBJ2-3; 7 bases line up with TRBD1. The trim removed 3 bases at V and 4 bases at J, leaving 1 base unmatched. The CDR3 spans 12 residues. Germline V gene sequence: CDR1 GTSNPN, CDR2 SVGIG (reference sequence). Variable domain in full (rest from reference TRBV30 and TRBJ2-3): SQTIHQWPATLVQPVGSPLSLECTVEGTSNPNLYWYRQAAGRGLQLLFYSVGIGQISSEVPQNLSASRPQDRQFILSSKKLLLSDSGFYLCAWSGTADTQYFGPGTRLTVL.

The chain joins TRBV27 to TRBJ2-6, with TRBD1 matching over 11 bases. CDR3 length: 21 amino acids. Trimming at V came to 3 bases and at J to 1 base, leaving 14 bases not matched to a gene. Germline V gene sequence: CDR1 MNHEY, CDR2 SMNVEV (reference sequence). The CDR3 loop reads CASSLYTVGQGAPSGANVLTF. The DNA of the CDR3 is TGTGCCAGCAGTTTGTATACGGTCGGACAGGGGGCGCCTTCTGGGGCCAACGTCCTGACTTTC.

This sequence joins TRBV12-3 or TRBV12-4 and TRBJ2-3; D might be TRBD1 (6 bases). The CDR3 consists of 15 residues. Trimming pared 3 bases from V and 0 bases from J, leaving 10 bases between. The CDR3 protein is CASSLDRSSTDTQYF. The CDR3 region has the DNA TGTGCCAGCAGTTTGGACAGATCTAGCACAGATACGCAGTATTTT.

The chain is built from TRBV6-2 or TRBV6-3 and TRBJ2-5; the D gene is possibly TRBD2 (5 bases). The CDR3 loop spans 14 amino acids. Germline V gene lookup returns CDR1 MNHEY and CDR2 SVGEGT. The ends were cut back, 2 bases at V and 3 bases at J, with 10 bases in the middle. The CDR3 sequence is CASSYLTREETQYF. DNA for the CDR3: TGTGCCAGCAGTTACCTCACTAGAGAAGAGACCCAGTACTTC.

This clonotype was counted at least ten times. V gene TRBV30 combines with J gene TRBJ1-1, with TRBD1 as a possible D gene (6 bases). Germline loops: CDR1 GTSNPN, CDR2 SVGIG (reference sequence). The CDR3 runs 13 residues. V was shortened by 2 bases and J by 3 bases, with 10 bases between the two germline ends. The CDR3 bases are TGTGCCTGGAGTCGACAGGTCTACACTGAAGCTTTCTTT. The encoded protein is CAWSRQVYTEAFF.

V usage is TRBV7-2 and J usage is TRBJ2-7, with D possibly TRBD2 on 7 matching bases. V dropped 5 bases and J dropped 2 bases, with 13 bases sitting between them. The CDR3 runs 14 residues. Germline V gene lookup returns CDR1 SGHTA and CDR2 FQGNSA. Written as DNA, the CDR3 is TGTGCCAGCAGCCCCGGGGGGCCAACCTACGAGCAGTACTTC. Translated: CASSPGGPTYEQYF.

The genes are TRBV20-1 and TRBJ1-2, with D possibly matching TRBD1 (6 bases). This CDR3 is built from 13 residues. In germline, CDR1 is DFQATT, CDR2 SNEGSKA (reference sequence). V gave up 2 bases and J gave up 5 bases, with 12 bases separating them. The CDR3 coding sequence is TGCAGTGCTAGAATAGGGACACGGTATGGCTACACCTTC. Its protein is CSARIGTRYGYTF.